A selection of T cell receptor beta chains follows, all from one sample in a study of T cell repertoires in cytomegalovirus infection. TCRdb re-derived calls from the reads in MiXCR, one entry per CDR3 protein. This sample carries about 740,000 distinct CDR3 sequences, approximately 40% of them seen once, and the ten largest clones take roughly 2.9%. Sequencing was carried out using PBMCs. These receptors originate from a human donor in good health (CMV status not recorded). Some clones in this sample may be carry-over from other donors' samples. Each CDR3 is given with its conserved first and last residue. Fields, in order: D gene, clone size, J gene, V gene, CDR3 DNA, CDR3 protein. D genes are given only for firm matches. Clone sizes are given selectively: once, few, many, or a class where the clone is expanded.

NA,NA,TRBJ2-7,TRBV4-1,TGCGCCAGCAGCCAAATCTTAGGGGGGACCTACGAGCAGTACTTC,CASSQILGGTYEQYF
NA,NA,TRBJ2-1,TRBV6-1,TGTGCCAGCAGTTACGGGGCGTATACAAATGAGCAGTTCTTC,CASSYGAYTNEQFF
NA,NA,TRBJ2-6,TRBV28,TGTGCCAGCAGTATTCACAGGGCTGGGGCCAACGTCCTGACTTTC,CASSIHRAGANVLTF
TRBD1,NA,TRBJ2-7,TRBV20-1,TGCAGTGCTAGAGATCTGAGGGGACAGGGTCCCTACGAGCAGTACTTC,CSARDLRGQGPYEQYF
NA,NA,TRBJ2-7,TRBV12-3/TRBV12-4,TGTGCCAGCTCCGACAGGAACTCCTACGAGCAGTACTTC,CASSDRNSYEQYF
NA,few,TRBJ1-5,TRBV28,TGTGCCAGCAGTTTAGATCACAGGGTTAATCAGCCCCAGCATTTT,CASSLDHRVNQPQHF
TRBD1,NA,TRBJ1-1,TRBV7-9,TGTGCCAGCAGCCTCGGGACAGCATGGGATGAAGCTTTCTTT,CASSLGTAWDEAFF
NA,NA,TRBJ2-2,TRBV6-1,TGTGCCAGCAGCCCCGCCCGGAGGGCCCCCGGGGAGCTGTTTTTT,CASSPARRAPGELFF
NA,few,TRBJ2-1,TRBV4-1,TGCGCCAGCAGCCAAGAGGGAAGGAGCTCCTACAATGAGCAGTTCTTC,CASSQEGRSSYNEQFF
NA,NA,TRBJ1-2,TRBV24-1,TGTGCCACCAGTGAAGAAGGTGACTATGGCTACACCTTC,CATSEEGDYGYTF
NA,NA,TRBJ1-1,TRBV13,TGTGCCAGCAGGGACGACAAGAACACTGAAGCTTTCTTT,CASRDDKNTEAFF
TRBD1,few,TRBJ2-7,TRBV3-1,TGTGCCAGCAGCTTCCGGGACAGGGGAGTCGAGCAGTACTTC,CASSFRDRGVEQYF
TRBD1,many,TRBJ2-3,TRBV7-8,TGTGCCAGCAGCTTTTCAGGGGGCGCGGATACGCAGTATTTT,CASSFSGGADTQYF
TRBD2,once,TRBJ2-7,TRBV28,TGTGCCAGCAGTGCCCACCGCCGGGGTCATGGGGCGGGGGAAGTCGCCTACGAGCAGTACTTC,CASSAHRRGHGAGEVAYEQYF
TRBD2,NA,TRBJ2-3,TRBV20-1,TGCAGCGCTTCCGGGGGGACTAGGGTTAGCCCAGATACGCAGTATTTT,CSASGGTRVSPDTQYF
NA,few,TRBJ2-7,TRBV27,TGTGCCAGCAGTTTGGGGGACACCTACTACGAGCAGTACTTC,CASSLGDTYYEQYF
NA,NA,TRBJ1-2,TRBV11-2,TGTGCCAGCAGCTCACTCCAGGGGTTTAACTATGGCTACACCTTC,CASSSLQGFNYGYTF
NA,NA,TRBJ1-1,TRBV18,TGTGCCAGCTCACCAAGCGTGGGGAGGAACACTGAAGCTTTCTTT,CASSPSVGRNTEAFF
NA,many,TRBJ2-1,TRBV5-6,TGTGCCAGCAGCTTGCTGGGGTCGGCCTACAATGAGCAGTTCTTC,CASSLLGSAYNEQFF
NA,NA,TRBJ1-5,TRBV27,TGTGCCAGCAGTTTAACGGGGGGGTTGATTAATCAGCCCCAGCATTTT,CASSLTGGLINQPQHF
TRBD2,NA,TRBJ2-3,TRBV28,TGTGCCAGCAGTTTATTAGCGGGGGGGAGAGATACGCAGTATTTT,CASSLLAGGRDTQYF
NA,NA,TRBJ2-7,TRBV28,TGTGCCAGCAGAGTCACGGGACCTCACTACGAGCAGTACTTC,CASRVTGPHYEQYF
TRBD1,many,TRBJ2-2,TRBV7-6,TGTGCCAGCAGCCTGGGACAGGGCGGGGAGCTGTTTTTT,CASSLGQGGELFF
TRBD1,NA,TRBJ1-6,TRBV19,TGTTCCAGTAAACCGGACAGGGCCGCCTATAATTCACCCCTCCACTTT,CSSKPDRAAYNSPLHF
TRBD2,many,TRBJ2-7,TRBV7-8,TGTGCCAGCAGCGTGACTAGCGGGGTTCTGGGGGAGCAGTACTTC,CASSVTSGVLGEQYF
TRBD2,NA,TRBJ2-1,TRBV29-1,TGCAGCGGTACAGCGGGGAGCTCCTACAATGAGCAGTTCTTC,CSGTAGSSYNEQFF
NA,few,TRBJ1-1,TRBV20-1,TGCAGTGCTAGAGCCGGGAACACTGAAGCTTTCTTT,CSARAGNTEAFF
NA,many,TRBJ2-1,TRBV11-1,TGTGCCAGCAGCTACCTCCAAGCCGGGAGTCACAATGAGCAGTTCTTC,CASSYLQAGSHNEQFF
NA,once,TRBJ2-4,TRBV28,TGTGCCAGCAGTGGGGCGGCCGAACTAGCCAAAAACATTCAGTACTTC,CASSGAAELAKNIQYF
NA,NA,TRBJ1-1,TRBV20-1,TGCAGTGCCTCCAGGGCATCGGGAACTGAAGCTTTCTTT,CSASRASGTEAFF
NA,few,TRBJ2-5,TRBV19,TGTGCCAGTAGTCTACCGCCGTGGGAGACCCAGTACTTC,CASSLPPWETQYF
NA,NA,TRBJ1-2,TRBV27,TGTGCCAGCAGTCAGTGGGACGGCGATGCCTATGGCTACACCTTC,CASSQWDGDAYGYTF
TRBD2,few,TRBJ2-3,TRBV7-2,TGTGCCAGCAGATGGACTAGCGGGAGTGGAGATACGCAGTATTTT,CASRWTSGSGDTQYF
NA,NA,TRBJ1-3,TRBV7-2,TGTGCCAGCAGCTTCTGGGGTTCGCCTGGAAACACCATATATTTT,CASSFWGSPGNTIYF
NA,few,TRBJ1-4,TRBV28,TGTGCCAGCAGTTTATCGGGAAAAAGTGAAAAACTGTTTTTT,CASSLSGKSEKLFF
NA,NA,TRBJ2-5,TRBV20-1,TGCAGTGCTAGAAATGGCAGGGCCTTGTACTTC,CSARNGRALYF
TRBD2,NA,TRBJ2-7,TRBV27,TGTGCCAGCAGTTTCCCTCAGCTCGACACCGGGACTAGCAAAATCGACGAGCAGTACTTC,CASSFPQLDTGTSKIDEQYF
NA,NA,TRBJ1-2,TRBV29-1,TGCAGCGTTTTAATATCCCAGGGTGGCGGCTACACCTTC,CSVLISQGGGYTF
TRBD1,NA,TRBJ2-5,TRBV20-1,TGCAGTGCCGCTACAGGGGGCCAGGCGGAGACCCAGTACTTC,CSAATGGQAETQYF
NA,NA,TRBJ2-1,TRBV10-3,TGTGCCATCAAAGGGGCGGGTAGTTACAATGAGCAGTTCTTC,CAIKGAGSYNEQFF
TRBD1,few,TRBJ2-3,TRBV6-1,TGTGCCAGCAGTGATCAAGGGGGCGTATTAGGCCAATTCTCCACAGATACGCAGTATTTT,CASSDQGGVLGQFSTDTQYF
TRBD1,few,TRBJ1-5,TRBV19,TGTGCCAGTAGTATAGAGCTAACAGGGGGCAATCAGCCCCAGCATTTT,CASSIELTGGNQPQHF